The sample holds one count of the clone carrying this T cell receptor (beta chain). Its antigen is not identified. This entry comes from a study of T cells in localized non-small cell lung cancer. Study results and limitations: Sequencing was limited to one tumor region, leaving the possibility of heterogeneity open. Longer overall survival was linked to higher blood T cell density. Median detection of top 100 tumor clones in adjacent lung was around 60 clones. There was higher T cell clonality in uninvolved adjacent lung than in tumor, and it was highest there.

Sequencing used immunoSEQ multiplex PCR; TCRdb keeps in-frame clones, though not all of them. The table records about 78,000 clones, 84% of them present only once. V was cut by 2 bases and J by 5 bases, with 16 bases left in between. The V gene's germline CDR1 is SGHDT and CDR2 YYEEEE. The CDR3 contains 16 residues. Material: peripheral blood, obtained before any cancer treatment. The V call is TRBV5-6, the J call TRBJ2-2; either TRBD1 or TRBD2 may supply D (6 bases each). The sequence was collected from a man aged 40 to 70 with stage I lung adenocarcinoma. The CDR3 spells CASSLRGAGFTGELFF. CDR3 nucleotide sequence: TGTGCCAGCAGCTTAAGGGGGGCTGGCTTTACCGGGGAGCTGTTTTTT.